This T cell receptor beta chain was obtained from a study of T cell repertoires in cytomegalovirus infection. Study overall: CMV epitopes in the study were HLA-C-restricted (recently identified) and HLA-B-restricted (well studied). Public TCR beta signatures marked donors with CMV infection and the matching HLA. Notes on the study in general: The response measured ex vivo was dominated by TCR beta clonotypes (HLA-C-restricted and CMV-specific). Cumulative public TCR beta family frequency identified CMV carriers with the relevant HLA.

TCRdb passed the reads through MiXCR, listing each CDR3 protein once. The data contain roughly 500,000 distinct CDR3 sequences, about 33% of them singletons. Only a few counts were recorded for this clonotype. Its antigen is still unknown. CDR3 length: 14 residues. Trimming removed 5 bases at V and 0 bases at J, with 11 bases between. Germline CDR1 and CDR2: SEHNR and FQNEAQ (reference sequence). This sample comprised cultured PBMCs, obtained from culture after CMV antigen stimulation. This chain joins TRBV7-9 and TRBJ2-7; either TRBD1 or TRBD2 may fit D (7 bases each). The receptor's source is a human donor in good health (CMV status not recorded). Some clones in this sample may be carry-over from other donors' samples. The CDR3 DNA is TGTGCCAGCAGCGGGGGGGACAGCTCCTACGAGCAGTACGTC. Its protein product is CASSGGDSSYEQYV.